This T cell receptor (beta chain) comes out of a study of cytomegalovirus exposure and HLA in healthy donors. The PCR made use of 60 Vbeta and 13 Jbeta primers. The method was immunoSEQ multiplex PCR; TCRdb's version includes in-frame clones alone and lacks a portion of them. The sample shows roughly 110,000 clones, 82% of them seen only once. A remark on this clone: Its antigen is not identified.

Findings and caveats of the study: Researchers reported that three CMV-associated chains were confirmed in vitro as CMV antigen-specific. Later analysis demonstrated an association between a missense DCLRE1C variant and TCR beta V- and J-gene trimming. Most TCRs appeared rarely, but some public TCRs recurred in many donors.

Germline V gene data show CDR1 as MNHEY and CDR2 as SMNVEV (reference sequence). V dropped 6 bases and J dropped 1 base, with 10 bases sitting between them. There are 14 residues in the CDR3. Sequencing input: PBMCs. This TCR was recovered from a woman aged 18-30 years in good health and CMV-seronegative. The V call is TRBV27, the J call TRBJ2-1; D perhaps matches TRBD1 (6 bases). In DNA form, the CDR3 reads TGTGCCAGCAGCCAGGGACAATCCTACAATGAGCAGTTCTTC. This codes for CASSQGQSYNEQFF.